These T cell receptor beta chains were read from a single sample in a study of T-cell memory formation after mild COVID-19. TCRdb recomputed calls from the 5' RACE reads with MiXCR, one row per CDR3 protein. The sample carries 60,000 to 65,000 distinct CDR3 sequences, roughly 9.9% recorded once. The sample consisted of PBMCs or a T cell subset sorted from them (not recorded which). The receptors derive from a young man who had mild COVID-19 (a few samples of this study predate the infection). Cell type and time point are not known. Each CDR3 is given without its conserved first and last residue.

v_call cdr3_aa
TRBV20-1 SARVGRETQY
TRBV10-3 AIRDKQETQY
TRBV7-2 ASSFGTAKSNYGYT
TRBV5-1 ASSFSTGARETQY
TRBV28 ASSLLAAGQATDTQY
TRBV3-1 ASSPGDREGSEAF
TRBV5-1 ASSLGQGDGTDTQY
TRBV6-5 ASNEGGEEIYGYT
TRBV20-1 SARDVSTDTQY
TRBV6-1 ASSEALGPETQY
TRBV7-2 ASSLYRDTQY
TRBV20-1 SARTSKPYEQY
TRBV5-1 ASSSSGWEITDTQY
TRBV7-3 ASSLGTTDTQY